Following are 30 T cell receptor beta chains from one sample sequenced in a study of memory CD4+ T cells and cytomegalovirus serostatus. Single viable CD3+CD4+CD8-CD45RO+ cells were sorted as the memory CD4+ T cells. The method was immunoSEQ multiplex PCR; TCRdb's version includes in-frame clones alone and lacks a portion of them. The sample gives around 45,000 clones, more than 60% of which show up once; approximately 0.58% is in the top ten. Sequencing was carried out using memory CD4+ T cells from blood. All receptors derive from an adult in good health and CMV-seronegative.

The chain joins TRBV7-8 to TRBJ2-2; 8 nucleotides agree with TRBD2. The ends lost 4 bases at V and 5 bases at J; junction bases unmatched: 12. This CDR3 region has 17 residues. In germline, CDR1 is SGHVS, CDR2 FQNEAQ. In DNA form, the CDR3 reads TGTGCCAGCAGCTCAGGGTACGGGGGGGCCTCTACCGGGGAGCTGTTTTTT. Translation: CASSSGYGGASTGELFF.

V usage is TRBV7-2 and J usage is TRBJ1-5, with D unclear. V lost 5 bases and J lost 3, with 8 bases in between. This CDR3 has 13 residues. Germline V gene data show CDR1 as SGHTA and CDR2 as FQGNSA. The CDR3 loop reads CASSNGINQPQHF. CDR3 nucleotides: TGTGCCAGCAGCAACGGCATCAATCAGCCCCAGCATTTT. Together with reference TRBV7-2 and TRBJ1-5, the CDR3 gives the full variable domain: GAGVSQSPSNKVTEKGKDVELRCDPISGHTALYWYRQSLGQGLEFLIYFQGNSAPDKSGLPSDRFSAERTGGSVSTLTIQRTQQEDSAVYLCASSNGINQPQHFGDGTRLSIL.

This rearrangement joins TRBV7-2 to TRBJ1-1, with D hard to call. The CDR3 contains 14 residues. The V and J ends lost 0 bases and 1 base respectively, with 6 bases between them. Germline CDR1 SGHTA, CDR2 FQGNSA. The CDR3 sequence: CASSLAVRNTEAFF. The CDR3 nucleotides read TGTGCCAGCAGCTTAGCTGTTCGGAACACTGAAGCTTTCTTT.

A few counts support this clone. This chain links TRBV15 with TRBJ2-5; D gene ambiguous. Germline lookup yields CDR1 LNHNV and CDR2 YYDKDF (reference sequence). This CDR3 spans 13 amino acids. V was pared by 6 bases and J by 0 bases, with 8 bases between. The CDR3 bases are TGTGCCACCAGTAACAACTACCAAGAGACCCAGTACTTC. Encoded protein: CATSNNYQETQYF.

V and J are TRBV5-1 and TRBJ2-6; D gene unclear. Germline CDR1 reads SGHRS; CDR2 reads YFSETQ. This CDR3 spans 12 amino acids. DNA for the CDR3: TGCGTCCTCCAGACGGGGGCCAACGTCCTGACTTTC. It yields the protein CVLQTGANVLTF.

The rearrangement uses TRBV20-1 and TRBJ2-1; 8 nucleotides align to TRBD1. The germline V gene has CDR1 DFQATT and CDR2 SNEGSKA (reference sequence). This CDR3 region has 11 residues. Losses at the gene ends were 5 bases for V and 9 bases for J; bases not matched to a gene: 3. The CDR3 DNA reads TGCAGTGCTTTTGACAGGGGTGAGCAGTTCTTC. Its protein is CSAFDRGEQFF.

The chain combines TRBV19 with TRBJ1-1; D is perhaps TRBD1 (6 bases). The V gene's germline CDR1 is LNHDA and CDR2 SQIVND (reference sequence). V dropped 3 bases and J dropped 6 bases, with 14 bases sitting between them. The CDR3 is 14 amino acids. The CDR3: CASSMPVGASEAFF. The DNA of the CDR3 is TGTGCCAGTAGTATGCCCGTGGGGGCGTCTGAAGCTTTCTTT. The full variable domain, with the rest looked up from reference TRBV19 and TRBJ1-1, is DGGITQSPKYLFRKEGQNVTLSCEQNLNHDAMYWYRQDPGQGLRLIYYSQIVNDFQKGDIAEGYSVSREKKESFPLTVTSAQKNPTAFYLCASSMPVGASEAFFGQGTRLTVV.

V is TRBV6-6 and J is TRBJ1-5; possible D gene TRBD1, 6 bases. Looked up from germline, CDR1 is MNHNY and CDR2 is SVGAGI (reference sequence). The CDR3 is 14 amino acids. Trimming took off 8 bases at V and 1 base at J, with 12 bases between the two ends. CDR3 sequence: CASRDIISNQPQHF. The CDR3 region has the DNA TGTGCCAGCCGGGACATTATAAGCAATCAGCCCCAGCATTTT.

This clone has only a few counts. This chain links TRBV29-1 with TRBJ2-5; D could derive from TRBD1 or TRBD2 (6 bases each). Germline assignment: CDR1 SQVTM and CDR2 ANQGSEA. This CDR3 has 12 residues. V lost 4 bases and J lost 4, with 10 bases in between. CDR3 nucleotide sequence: TGCAGCGTTGTGGAGGGGGTAGAGACCCAGTACTTC. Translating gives CSVVEGVETQYF.

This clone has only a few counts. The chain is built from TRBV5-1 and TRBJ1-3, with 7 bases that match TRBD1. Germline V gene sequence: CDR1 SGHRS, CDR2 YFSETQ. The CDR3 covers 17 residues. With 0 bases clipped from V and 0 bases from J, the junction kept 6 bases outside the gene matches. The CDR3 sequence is CASSLASTGSSGNTIYF. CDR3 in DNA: TGCGCCAGCAGCTTGGCCTCGACAGGGAGCTCTGGAAACACCATATATTTT.

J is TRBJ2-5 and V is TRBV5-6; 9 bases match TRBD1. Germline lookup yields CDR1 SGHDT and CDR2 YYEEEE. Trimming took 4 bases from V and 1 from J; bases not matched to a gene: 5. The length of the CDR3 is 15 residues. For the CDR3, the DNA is TGTGCCAGCAGCCCGGACAGGGGCCTCCAAGAGACCCAGTACTTC. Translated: CASSPDRGLQETQYF.

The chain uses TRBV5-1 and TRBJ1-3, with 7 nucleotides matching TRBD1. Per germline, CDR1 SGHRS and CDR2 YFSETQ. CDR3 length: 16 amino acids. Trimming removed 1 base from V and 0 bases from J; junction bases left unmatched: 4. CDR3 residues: CASSLSRQGSGNTIYF. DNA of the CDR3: TGCGCCAGCAGCTTGAGCCGACAGGGCTCTGGAAACACCATATATTTT.

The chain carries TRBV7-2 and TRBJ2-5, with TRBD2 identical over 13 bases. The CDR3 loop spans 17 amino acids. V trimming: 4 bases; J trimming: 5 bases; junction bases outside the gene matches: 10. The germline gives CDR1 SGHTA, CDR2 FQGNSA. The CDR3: CASSSGLAGRTRETQYF. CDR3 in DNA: TGTGCCAGCAGCTCGGGACTAGCGGGGCGGACCCGGGAGACCCAGTACTTC.

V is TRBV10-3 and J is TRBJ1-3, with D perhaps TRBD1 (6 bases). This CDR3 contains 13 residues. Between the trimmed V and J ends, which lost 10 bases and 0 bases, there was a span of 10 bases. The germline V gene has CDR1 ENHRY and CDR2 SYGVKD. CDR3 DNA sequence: TGTGCCAACCGGGACAACTCTGGAAACACCATATATTTT. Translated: CANRDNSGNTIYF.

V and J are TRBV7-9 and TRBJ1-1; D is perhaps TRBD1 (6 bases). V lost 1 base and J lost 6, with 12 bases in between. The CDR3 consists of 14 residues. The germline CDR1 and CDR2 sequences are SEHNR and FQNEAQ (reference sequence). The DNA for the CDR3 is TGTGCCAGCAGCTTAGGGTTAGGGGGATCTGAAGCTTTCTTT. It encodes CASSLGLGGSEAFF.

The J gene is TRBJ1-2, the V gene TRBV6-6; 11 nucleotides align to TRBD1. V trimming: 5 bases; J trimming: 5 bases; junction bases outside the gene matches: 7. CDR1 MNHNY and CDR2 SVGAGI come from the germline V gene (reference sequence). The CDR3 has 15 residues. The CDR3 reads CASSDPGQGEYGYTF. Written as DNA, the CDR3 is TGTGCCAGCAGTGATCCGGGACAGGGGGAATATGGCTACACCTTC.

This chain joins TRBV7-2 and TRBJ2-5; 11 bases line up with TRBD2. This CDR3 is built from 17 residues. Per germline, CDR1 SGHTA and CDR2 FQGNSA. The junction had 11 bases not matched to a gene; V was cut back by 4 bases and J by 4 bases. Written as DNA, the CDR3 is TGTGCCAGCAGCTCTTATAGCGGGGGGGCCGGCCGAGAGACCCAGTACTTC. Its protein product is CASSSYSGGAGRETQYF. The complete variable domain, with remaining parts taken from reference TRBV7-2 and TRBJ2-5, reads GAGVSQSPSNKVTEKGKDVELRCDPISGHTALYWYRQSLGQGLEFLIYFQGNSAPDKSGLPSDRFSAERTGGSVSTLTIQRTQQEDSAVYLCASSSYSGGAGRETQYFGPGTRLLVL.

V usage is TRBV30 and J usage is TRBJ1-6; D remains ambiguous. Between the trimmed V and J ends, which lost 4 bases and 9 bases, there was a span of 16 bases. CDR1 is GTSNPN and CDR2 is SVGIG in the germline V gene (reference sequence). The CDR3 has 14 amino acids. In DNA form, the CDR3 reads TGTGCCTGGAATCGTGTCGGCGGGTTTTCACCCCTCCACTTT. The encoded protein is CAWNRVGGFSPLHF. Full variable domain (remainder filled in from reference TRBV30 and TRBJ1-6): SQTIHQWPATLVQPVGSPLSLECTVEGTSNPNLYWYRQAAGRGLQLLFYSVGIGQISSEVPQNLSASRPQDRQFILSSKKLLLSDSGFYLCAWNRVGGFSPLHFGNGTRLTVT.

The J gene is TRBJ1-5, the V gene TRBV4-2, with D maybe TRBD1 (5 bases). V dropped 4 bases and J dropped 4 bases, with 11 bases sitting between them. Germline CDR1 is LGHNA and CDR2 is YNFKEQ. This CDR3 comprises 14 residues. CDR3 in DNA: TGTGCCAGCAGCCTGGGGCAGCCAAATCAGCCCCAGCATTTT. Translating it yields CASSLGQPNQPQHF.

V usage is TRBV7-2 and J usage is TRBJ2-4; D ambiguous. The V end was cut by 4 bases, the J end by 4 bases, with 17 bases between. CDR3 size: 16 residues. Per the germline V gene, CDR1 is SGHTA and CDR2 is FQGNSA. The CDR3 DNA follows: TGTGCCAGCAGCTCCCCGGTCAGAACGGCGAAAAACATTCAGTACTTC. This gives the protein CASSSPVRTAKNIQYF.

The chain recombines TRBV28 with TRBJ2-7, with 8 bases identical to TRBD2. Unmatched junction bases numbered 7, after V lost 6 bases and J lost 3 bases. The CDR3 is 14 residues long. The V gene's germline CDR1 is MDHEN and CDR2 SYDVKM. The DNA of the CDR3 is TGTGCCAGCAGGCCACCGGGGGGGAACTACGAGCAGTACTTC. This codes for CASRPPGGNYEQYF.

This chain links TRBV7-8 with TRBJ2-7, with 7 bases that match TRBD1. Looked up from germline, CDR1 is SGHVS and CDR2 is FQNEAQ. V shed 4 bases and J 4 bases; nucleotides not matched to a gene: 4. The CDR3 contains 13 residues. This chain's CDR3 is CASSSDRNYEQYF. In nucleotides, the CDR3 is TGTGCCAGCAGCTCGGACAGGAATTACGAGCAGTACTTC.

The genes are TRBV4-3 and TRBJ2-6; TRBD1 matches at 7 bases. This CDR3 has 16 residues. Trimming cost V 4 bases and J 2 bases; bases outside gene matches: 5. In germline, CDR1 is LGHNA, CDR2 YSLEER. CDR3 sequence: CASSPNQGAGANVLTF. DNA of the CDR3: TGCGCCAGCAGCCCAAACCAGGGGGCTGGGGCCAACGTCCTGACTTTC.

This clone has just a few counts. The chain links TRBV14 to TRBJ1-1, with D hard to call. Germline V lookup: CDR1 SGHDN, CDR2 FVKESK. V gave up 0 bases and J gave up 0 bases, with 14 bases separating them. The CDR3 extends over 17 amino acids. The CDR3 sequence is CASSQDMAGSMNTEAFF. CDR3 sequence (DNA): TGTGCCAGCAGCCAAGATATGGCAGGAAGCATGAACACTGAAGCTTTCTTT.

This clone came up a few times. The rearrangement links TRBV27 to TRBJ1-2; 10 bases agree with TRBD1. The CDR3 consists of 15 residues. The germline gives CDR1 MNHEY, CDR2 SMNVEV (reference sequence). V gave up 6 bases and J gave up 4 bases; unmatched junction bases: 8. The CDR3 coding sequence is TGTGCCAGCAGCCCAGGGACAGGGGAGTTCTATGGCTACACCTTC. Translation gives CASSPGTGEFYGYTF.

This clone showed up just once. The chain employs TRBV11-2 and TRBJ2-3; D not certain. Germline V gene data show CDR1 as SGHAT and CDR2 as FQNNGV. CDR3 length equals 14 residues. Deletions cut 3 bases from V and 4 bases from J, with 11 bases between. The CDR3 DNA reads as TGTGCCAGCAGCTTTCGGATCCCCCCAGATACGCAGTATTTT. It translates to CASSFRIPPDTQYF.

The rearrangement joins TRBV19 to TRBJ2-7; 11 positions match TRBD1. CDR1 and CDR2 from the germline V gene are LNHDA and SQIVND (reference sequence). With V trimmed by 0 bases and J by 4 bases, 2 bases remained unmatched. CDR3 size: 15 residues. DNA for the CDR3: TGTGCCAGTAGTATAGAAGGGACAGGGGGGTACGAGCAGTACTTC. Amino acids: CASSIEGTGGYEQYF.

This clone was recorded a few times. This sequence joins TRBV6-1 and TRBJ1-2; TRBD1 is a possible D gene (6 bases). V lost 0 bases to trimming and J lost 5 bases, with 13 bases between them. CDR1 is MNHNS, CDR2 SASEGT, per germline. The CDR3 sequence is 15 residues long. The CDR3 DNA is TGTGCCAGCAGTGAAGCGCTTCAGGGGAGGTATGGCTACACCTTC. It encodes CASSEALQGRYGYTF.

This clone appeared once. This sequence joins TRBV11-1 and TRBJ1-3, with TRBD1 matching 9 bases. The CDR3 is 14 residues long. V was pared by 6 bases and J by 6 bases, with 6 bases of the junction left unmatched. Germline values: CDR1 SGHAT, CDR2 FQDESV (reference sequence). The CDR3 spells CASRRTGVENTIYF. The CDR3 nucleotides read TGTGCCAGCAGGCGGACAGGGGTGGAAAACACCATATATTTT.

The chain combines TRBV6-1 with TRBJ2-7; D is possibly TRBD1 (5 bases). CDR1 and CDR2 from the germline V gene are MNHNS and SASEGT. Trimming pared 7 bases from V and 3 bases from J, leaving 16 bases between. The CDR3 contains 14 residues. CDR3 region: CASKDSVFDYEQYF. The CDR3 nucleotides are TGTGCCAGCAAAGACAGTGTTTTTGACTACGAGCAGTACTTC.